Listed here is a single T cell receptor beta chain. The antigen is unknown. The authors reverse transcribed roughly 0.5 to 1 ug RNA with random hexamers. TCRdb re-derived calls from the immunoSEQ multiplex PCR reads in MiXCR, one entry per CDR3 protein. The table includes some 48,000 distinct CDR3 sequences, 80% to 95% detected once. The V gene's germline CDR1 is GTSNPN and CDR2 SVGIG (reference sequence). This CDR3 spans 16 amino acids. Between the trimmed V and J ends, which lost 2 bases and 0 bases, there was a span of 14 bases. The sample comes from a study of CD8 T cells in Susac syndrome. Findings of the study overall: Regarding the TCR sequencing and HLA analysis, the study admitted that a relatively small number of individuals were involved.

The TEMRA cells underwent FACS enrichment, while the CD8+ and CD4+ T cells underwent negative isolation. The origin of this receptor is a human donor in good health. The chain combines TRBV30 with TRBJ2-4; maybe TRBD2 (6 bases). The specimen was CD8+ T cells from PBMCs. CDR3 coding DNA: TGTGCCTGGAGTCGTGGAGCAGCGGGAGCCAAAAACATTCAGTACTTC. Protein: CAWSRGAAGAKNIQYF.